These 3 T cell receptor beta chains came from one sample sequenced in a study of T cells in Graves' hyperthyroidism and ophthalmopathy. It was RNA transcripts that yielded the amplified TCR beta CDR3 regions. Researchers ran a first-round RT-PCR on the TCR CDR3 using the HTBI primer set. TCRdb redid the calling of the multiplex PCR reads with MiXCR, one entry per CDR3 protein. The sample gives more than 500,000 distinct CDR3 sequences, roughly 17% of which show up once; around 4% is in the top ten. The sample consisted of blood. These receptors all stem from a woman aged 30 to 39 with Graves' hyperthyroidism.

This clonotype was seen at least ten times. CDR3 loop: CASREVDSYNEQFF. The CDR3 DNA reads as TGTGCCAGCAGGGAGGTGGACAGCTACAATGAGCAGTTCTTC. This sequence joins TRBV2 and TRBJ2-1, with a weak D call TRBD1 (6 bases). The V and J ends lost 6 bases and 3 bases respectively, with 12 bases between them. The CDR3 spans 14 residues. Germline V gene data show CDR1 as SNHLY and CDR2 as FYNNEI.

The chain links TRBV28 to TRBJ2-7, with 7 bases that match TRBD2. The CDR3 length is 17 residues. Germline V gives CDR1 MDHEN, CDR2 SYDVKM. The V gene end was trimmed by 3 bases and the J gene end by 4 bases; junction bases not matched to a gene: 15. CDR3 protein: CASSLNRREWGMYEQYF. In nucleotides, the CDR3 is TGTGCCAGCAGTTTGAACAGGCGGGAGTGGGGGATGTACGAGCAGTACTTC.

The sample holds many counts of this clonotype. The rearrangement uses TRBV3-1 and TRBJ1-2; D not certain. Trimming shortened V by 0 bases and J by 2 bases, and 7 bases separated the two germline ends. The germline V gene encodes CDR1 LGHDT and CDR2 YNNKEL (reference sequence). CDR3 length: 14 residues. CDR3 protein: CASSQDYSNYGYTF. The CDR3 nucleotides read TGTGCCAGCAGCCAAGATTACAGCAACTATGGCTACACCTTC.